This T cell receptor (beta chain) was recovered during a study of blood T cell repertoires in COVID-19. This CDR3 contains 13 residues. Trimming took off 3 bases at V and 3 bases at J, with 6 bases between the two ends. CDR1 SGHTA and CDR2 FQGNSA come from the germline V gene. Assay: immunoSEQ multiplex PCR; the TCRdb copy retains only in-frame clones and omits some. The sample holds fewer than 450,000 clones, more than 75% seen once. This sequence originates from a woman aged 50 to 60 with COVID-19, enrolled during active disease. Sequencing was done on a sample of peripheral blood. The chain uses TRBV7-2 and TRBJ2-1; the D is unclear. CDR3: CASSLSSYNEQFF. The DNA of the CDR3 is TGTGCCAGCAGCTTGTCCAGCTACAATGAGCAGTTCTTC. Supplemented by reference TRBV7-2 and TRBJ2-1, the full variable domain reads GAGVSQSPSNKVTEKGKDVELRCDPISGHTALYWYRQSLGQGLEFLIYFQGNSAPDKSGLPSDRFSAERTGGSVSTLTIQRTQQEDSAVYLCASSLSSYNEQFFGPGTRLTVL.